Listed below are T cell receptor beta chains from one sample, sequenced in a study of blood T cell repertoires in COVID-19. TCRdb keeps only in-frame clones here, not all; method: immunoSEQ multiplex PCR. The data hold around 250,000 clones, with 70% to 90% observed a single time. Sequencing used PBMCs or T cells enriched from blood (not recorded which). These receptors were obtained from a woman aged 45-60 years who had recovered from COVID-19. The CDR3 runs from the conserved cysteine through the conserved F or W.

V: TRBV7-9; CDR3: CASSRYQGAVAFF
V: TRBV27; CDR3: CASSLEGYSNQPQHF
V: TRBV3-1/TRBV3-2; CDR3: CASSQGWATEAFF
V: TRBV29-1; CDR3: CSVGTGRQETQYF
V: TRBV28; CDR3: CASWTGESSYNSPLHF
V: TRBV7-9; CDR3: CASSGQGVISYEQYF
V: TRBV9; CDR3: CASSTLWEGGADTQYF
V: TRBV20-1; CDR3: CSARRGTGYTF
V: TRBV4-1; CDR3: CASSLEQGAPLHF
V: TRBV2; CDR3: CASRQSPVLPQHF
V: TRBV15; CDR3: CATSREGGAYGYTF
V: TRBV23-1; CDR3: CASSQSRITETQYF
V: TRBV28; CDR3: CASSPRDFASYEQYF
V: TRBV11-2; CDR3: CASSETPDGFEQFF
V: TRBV15; CDR3: CATSSPARENNEQFF
V: TRBV7-2; CDR3: CASRSGSLNTEAFF
V: TRBV23-1; CDR3: CASSQSPRDRAFSGSKDNEQFF
V: TRBV10-3; CDR3: CAISLSGSATDTQYF
V: TRBV7-8; CDR3: CASSLDWGVGYTF
V: TRBV30; CDR3: CAWASGTGELFF
V: TRBV27; CDR3: CASTYDTYEQYF
V: TRBV27; CDR3: CASKSPGDTQYF
V: TRBV20-1; CDR3: CSATDIYGYTF
V: TRBV2; CDR3: CASSEAPFEGASGLRAFF
V: TRBV5-1; CDR3: CASSLGQGNEKLFF
V: TRBV3-1/TRBV3-2; CDR3: CASSPRRLGIGVNTEAFF
V: TRBV27; CDR3: CASSLGGGFYEQYF
V: TRBV7-9; CDR3: CASSFGGDDEKLFF
V: TRBV29-1; CDR3: CSVIEGSGQPQHF
V: TRBV7-8; CDR3: CASSLGGGRQGEKLFF
V: TRBV5-6; CDR3: CASSSPTAGEKLFF
V: TRBV3-1/TRBV3-2; CDR3: CASSQGTGIYEQYF
V: TRBV5-1; CDR3: CASSLATGSSGANVLTF
V: TRBV6-5; CDR3: CASSLGRAQETQYF
V: TRBV7-6; CDR3: CASSPGQLNTEAFF
V: TRBV9; CDR3: CASSVHGQGTYEQYF
V: TRBV7-2; CDR3: CASSLGARWREGPLDTQYF
V: TRBV19; CDR3: CASSIEGGSGANVLTF
V: TRBV3-1/TRBV3-2; CDR3: CASSPLGAGALETQYF
V: TRBV25-1; CDR3: CASSDLKQGDNEQFF
V: TRBV5-4; CDR3: CASSPGGPSGRKETQYF
V: TRBV5-1; CDR3: CASSFQGTGNTIYF
V: TRBV5-4; CDR3: CASSTGQVSTDTQYF
V: TRBV19; CDR3: CASSPGTYRHNEQFF
V: TRBV29-1; CDR3: CSVVLEVEYNEQFF
V: TRBV10-3; CDR3: CAIMDAGDFGNEQFF
V: TRBV5-1; CDR3: CASRSLSSSNYGYTF
V: TRBV7-3; CDR3: CASSLTGTGNTIYF
V: TRBV9; CDR3: CASSVGQGYGGYTF
V: TRBV28; CDR3: CASSFTGGAYEQYF
V: TRBV28; CDR3: CASSSSGLAETDTQYF